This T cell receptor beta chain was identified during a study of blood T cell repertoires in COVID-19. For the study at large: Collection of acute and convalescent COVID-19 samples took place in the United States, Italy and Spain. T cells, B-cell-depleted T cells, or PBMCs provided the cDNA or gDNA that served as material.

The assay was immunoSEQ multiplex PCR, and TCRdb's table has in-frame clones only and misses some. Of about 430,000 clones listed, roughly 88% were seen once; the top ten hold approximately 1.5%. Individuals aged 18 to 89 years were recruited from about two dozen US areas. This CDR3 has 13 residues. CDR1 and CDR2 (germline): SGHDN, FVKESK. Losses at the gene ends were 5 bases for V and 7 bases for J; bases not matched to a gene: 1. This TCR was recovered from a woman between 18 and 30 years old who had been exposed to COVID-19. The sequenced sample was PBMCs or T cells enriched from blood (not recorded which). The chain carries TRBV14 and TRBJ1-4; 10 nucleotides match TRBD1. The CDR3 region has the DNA TGTGCCAGCAGCAGGGACAGGGGTGAAAAACTGTTTTTT. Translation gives CASSRDRGEKLFF.